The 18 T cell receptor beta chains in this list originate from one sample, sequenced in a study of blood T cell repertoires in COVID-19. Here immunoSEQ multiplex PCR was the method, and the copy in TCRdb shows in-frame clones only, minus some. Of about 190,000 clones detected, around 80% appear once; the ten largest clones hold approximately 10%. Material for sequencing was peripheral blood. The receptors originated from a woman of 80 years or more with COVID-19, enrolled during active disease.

CDR3 residues: CASSGLAGFYNEQFF. CDR3 DNA: TGTGCCAGCTCCGGTTTAGCGGGGTTCTACAATGAGCAGTTCTTC. This chain uses TRBV9 with TRBJ2-1; 8 positions agree with TRBD2. Unmatched junction bases numbered 9, after V lost 7 bases and J lost 3 bases. Germline CDR1 and CDR2: SGDLS and YYNGEE. CDR3 length: 15 amino acids.

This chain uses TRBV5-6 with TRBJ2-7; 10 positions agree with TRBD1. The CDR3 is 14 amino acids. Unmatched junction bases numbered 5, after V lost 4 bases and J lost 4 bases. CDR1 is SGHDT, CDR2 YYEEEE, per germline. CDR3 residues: CASSMGQGIYEQYF. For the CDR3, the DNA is TGTGCCAGCAGCATGGGACAGGGGATATACGAGCAGTACTTC. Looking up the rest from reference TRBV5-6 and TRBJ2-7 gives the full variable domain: DAGVTQSPTHLIKTRGQQVTLRCSPKSGHDTVSWYQQALGQGPQFIFQYYEEEERQRGNFPDRFSGHQFPNYSSELNVNALLLGDSALYLCASSMGQGIYEQYFGPGTRLTVT.

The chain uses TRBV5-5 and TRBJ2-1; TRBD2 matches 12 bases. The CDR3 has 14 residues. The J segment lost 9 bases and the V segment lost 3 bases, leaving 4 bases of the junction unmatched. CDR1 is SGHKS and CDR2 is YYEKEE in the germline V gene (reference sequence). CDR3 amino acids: CASSSGLAGTEQFF. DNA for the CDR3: TGTGCCAGCAGCTCAGGACTAGCGGGAACTGAGCAGTTCTTC.

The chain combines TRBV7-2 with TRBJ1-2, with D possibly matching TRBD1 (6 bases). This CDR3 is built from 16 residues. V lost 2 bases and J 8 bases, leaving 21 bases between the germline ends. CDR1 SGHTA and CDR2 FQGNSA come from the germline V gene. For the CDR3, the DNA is TGTGCCAGCAGCTTATCCCCAGGGGCGTATACAGGAGGCTACACCTTC. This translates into CASSLSPGAYTGGYTF.

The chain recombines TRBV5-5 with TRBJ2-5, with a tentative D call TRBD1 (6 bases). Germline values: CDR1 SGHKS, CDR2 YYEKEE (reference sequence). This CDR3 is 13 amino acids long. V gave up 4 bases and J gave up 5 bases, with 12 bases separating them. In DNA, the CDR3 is TGTGCCAGCAGCGTCAGACAGGACGAGACCCAGTACTTC. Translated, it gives CASSVRQDETQYF.

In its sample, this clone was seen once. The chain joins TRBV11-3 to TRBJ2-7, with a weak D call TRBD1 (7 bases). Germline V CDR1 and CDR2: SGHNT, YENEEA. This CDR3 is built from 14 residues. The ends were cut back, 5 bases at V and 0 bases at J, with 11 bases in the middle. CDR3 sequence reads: CASSRGDSSYEQYF. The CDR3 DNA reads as TGTGCCAGCAGCCGCGGGGACAGCTCCTACGAGCAGTACTTC.

The CDR3 nucleotides read TGTGCCAGCAGTGAACTGGGACTAGCGGAGAACACCGGGGAGCTGTTTTTT. It specifies CASSELGLAENTGELFF. J is TRBJ2-2 and V is TRBV6-1; 11 bases are a match to TRBD2. The CDR3 has 17 residues. Germline V CDR1 and CDR2: MNHNS, SASEGT. Germline trimming cut 2 bases from V and 1 base from J; bases unmatched to any gene: 3.

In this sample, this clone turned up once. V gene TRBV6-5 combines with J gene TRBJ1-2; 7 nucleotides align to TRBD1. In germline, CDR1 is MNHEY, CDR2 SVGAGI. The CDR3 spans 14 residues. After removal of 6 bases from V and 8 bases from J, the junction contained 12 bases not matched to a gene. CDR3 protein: CASRRGTAGWGYTF. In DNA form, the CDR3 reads TGTGCCAGCAGACGAGGGACAGCTGGCTGGGGCTACACCTTC.

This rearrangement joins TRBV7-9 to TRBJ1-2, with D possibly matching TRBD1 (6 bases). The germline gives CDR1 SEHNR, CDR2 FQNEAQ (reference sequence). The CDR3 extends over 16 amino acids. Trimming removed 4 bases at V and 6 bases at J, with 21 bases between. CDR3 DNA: TGTGCCAGCAGCTCCTACCAGAAGGACAGCCCTCATGGCTACACCTTC. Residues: CASSSYQKDSPHGYTF.

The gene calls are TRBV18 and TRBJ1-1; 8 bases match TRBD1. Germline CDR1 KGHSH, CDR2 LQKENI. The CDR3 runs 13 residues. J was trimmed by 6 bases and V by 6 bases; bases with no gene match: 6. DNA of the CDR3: TGTGCCAGCTCCGAGGACAGGGTTGCTGAAGCTTTCTTT. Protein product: CASSEDRVAEAFF.

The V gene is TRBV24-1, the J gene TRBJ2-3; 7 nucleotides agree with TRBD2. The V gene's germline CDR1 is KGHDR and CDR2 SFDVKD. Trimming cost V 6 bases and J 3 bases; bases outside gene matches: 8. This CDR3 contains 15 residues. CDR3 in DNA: TGTGCCACCAGTCCCGGGGCGGGGGAGACAGATACGCAGTATTTT. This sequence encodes CATSPGAGETDTQYF.

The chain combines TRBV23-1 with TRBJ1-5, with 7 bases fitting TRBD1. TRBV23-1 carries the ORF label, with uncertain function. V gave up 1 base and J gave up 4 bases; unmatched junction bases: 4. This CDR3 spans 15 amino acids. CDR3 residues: CASSQLTGQNQPQHF. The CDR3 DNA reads TGCGCCAGCAGTCAATTGACAGGGCAGAATCAGCCCCAGCATTTT.

This CDR3 is CASSSRGVHEQYF. As DNA, the CDR3 is TGTGCCAGCAGTTCCAGGGGAGTCCACGAGCAGTACTTC. The V gene is TRBV7-9, the J gene TRBJ2-7, with D perhaps TRBD1 (6 bases). Germline CDR1 and CDR2: SEHNR and FQNEAQ (reference sequence). V lost 6 bases, J lost 5 bases, and 14 bases lay in between. This CDR3 region has 13 residues.

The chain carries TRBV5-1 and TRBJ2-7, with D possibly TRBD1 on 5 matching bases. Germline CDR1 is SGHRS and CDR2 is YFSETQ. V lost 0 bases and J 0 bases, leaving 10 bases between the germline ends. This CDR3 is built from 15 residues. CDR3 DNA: TGCGCCAGCAGCTTGGGACCGCAGGGCTCCTACGAGCAGTACTTC. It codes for CASSLGPQGSYEQYF.

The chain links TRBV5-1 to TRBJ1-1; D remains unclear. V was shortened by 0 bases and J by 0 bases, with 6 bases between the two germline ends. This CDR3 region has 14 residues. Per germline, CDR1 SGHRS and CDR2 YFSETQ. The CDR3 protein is CASSLDSMNTEAFF. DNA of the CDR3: TGCGCCAGCAGCTTGGACAGCATGAACACTGAAGCTTTCTTT. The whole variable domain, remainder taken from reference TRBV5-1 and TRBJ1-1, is KAGVTQTPRYLIKTRGQQVTLSCSPISGHRSVSWYQQTPGQGLQFLFEYFSETQRNKGNFPGRFSGRQFSNSRSEMNVSTLELGDSALYLCASSLDSMNTEAFFGQGTRLTVV.

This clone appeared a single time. CDR3 sequence reads: CASSRAAGGGTGELFF. The CDR3 DNA sequence: TGTGCCAGCAGCCGCGCGGCAGGGGGCGGGACCGGGGAGCTGTTTTTT. The chain joins TRBV3-1 (or the pseudogene TRBV3-2) to TRBJ2-2, with 8 bases that match TRBD1. Germline V gene data show CDR1 as LGHDT and CDR2 as YNNKEL (reference sequence). The trim removed 4 bases at V and 5 bases at J, leaving 9 bases unmatched. This CDR3 is built from 16 residues.

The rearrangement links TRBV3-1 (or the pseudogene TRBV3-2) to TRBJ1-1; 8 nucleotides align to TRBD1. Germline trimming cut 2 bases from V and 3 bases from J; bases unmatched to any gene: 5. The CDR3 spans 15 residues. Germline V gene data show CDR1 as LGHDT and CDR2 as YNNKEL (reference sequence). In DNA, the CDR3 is TGTGCCAGCAGCCAACTCAGGGGGCTTGACACTGAAGCTTTCTTT. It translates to CASSQLRGLDTEAFF.

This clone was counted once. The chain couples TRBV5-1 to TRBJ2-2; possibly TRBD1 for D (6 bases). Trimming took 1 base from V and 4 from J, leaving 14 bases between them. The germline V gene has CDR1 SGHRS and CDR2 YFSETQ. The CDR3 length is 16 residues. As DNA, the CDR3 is TGCGCCAGCAGCTTGTTGGGGGCAGGTGGCACCGGGGAGCTGTTTTTT. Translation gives CASSLLGAGGTGELFF.